The rows below give T cell receptor beta chains drawn from one sample of a study of cytomegalovirus exposure and HLA in healthy donors. The method was immunoSEQ multiplex PCR; TCRdb's version includes in-frame clones alone and lacks a portion of them. The sample holds some 190,000 clones, around 86% seen once. Specimen: PBMCs. These receptors were collected from a woman between 18 and 30 years old in good health and CMV-seronegative. Both conserved end residues are part of each CDR3. Fields, in order: D gene, J gene, clone size, V gene, CDR3 DNA, CDR3 protein. The D gene is left open where the match is weak. Size is omitted from some rows. Given values are once, few, many or a class for expanded clones.

>-|TRBJ2-3|-|TRBV19
TGTGCCAGTAGTATCAGATGGACTGCTGGATTCACAGATACGCAGTATTTT
CASSIRWTAGFTDTQYF
>-|TRBJ1-1|once|TRBV5-1
TGCGCCAGCCGACCGGGTGGAAACACTGAAGCTTTCTTT
CASRPGGNTEAFF
>-|TRBJ1-6|-|TRBV30
TGTGCCTGGAGTCGAGGGTTTGATTCACCCCTCCACTTT
CAWSRGFDSPLHF
>TRBD2|TRBJ2-7|-|TRBV6-4
TGTGCCAGCAGTGATCCGGAGAGAGCGGGGGGGCCAGGGGAGCAGTACTTC
CASSDPERAGGPGEQYF
>-|TRBJ2-2|-|TRBV21-1
TGTGCCAGCAGCCGAGATGACAGGCCCGCAGACTGGAACACCGGGGAGCTGTTTTTT
CASSRDDRPADWNTGELFF
>TRBD2|TRBJ2-7|-|TRBV5-6
TGTGCCAGCAGCTGGGGGGGAACGACCTACGAGCAGTACTTC
CASSWGGTTYEQYF
>-|TRBJ2-2|-|TRBV2
TGTGCCGGAGCCTTTTCGAGCTCCACCGGGGAGCTGTTTTTT
CAGAFSSSTGELFF
>-|TRBJ2-1|-|TRBV2
TGTGCCAGCAGTGAATGGGGGGGCCCGTTCTCCTACAATGAGCAGTTCTTC
CASSEWGGPFSYNEQFF
>-|TRBJ2-1|-|TRBV30
TGTGCCTGGAGGCTAGGTACAGGCAATGAGCAGTTCTTC
CAWRLGTGNEQFF
>-|TRBJ1-1|-|TRBV4-1
TGCGCCAGCAGCCCTTTAGGGGAGGGGGGAACGAACATGAACACTGAAGCTTTCTTT
CASSPLGEGGTNMNTEAFF
>-|TRBJ1-2|-|TRBV4-1
TGCGCCAGCAGCCAAGGTCGGGGGGGGGTTTATGGCTACACCTTC
CASSQGRGGVYGYTF
>TRBD1|TRBJ1-5|-|TRBV19
TGTGCCAGTAGTGAACAGGGGGCCGGCAATCAGCCCCAGCATTTT
CASSEQGAGNQPQHF
>TRBD2|TRBJ2-2|-|TRBV5-1
TGCGCCAGCAGCTTGGAGCCCCGAGGAGCGGGAGGGCCCTCGGCCGGGGAGCTGTTTTTT
CASSLEPRGAGGPSAGELFF
>-|TRBJ2-1|-|TRBV30
TGTGCCTGGAGTGTTTCAGGGGCCCTAGAGCAGTTCTTC
CAWSVSGALEQFF
>-|TRBJ1-2|few|TRBV21-1
TGTGCCAGCAGCAAAGGCCCGGGTACGAGGGGCTACACCTTC
CASSKGPGTRGYTF
>-|TRBJ1-2|-|TRBV4-1
TGCGCCAGCAGCCGTACACCTGATACTAACTATGGCTACACCTTC
CASSRTPDTNYGYTF
>TRBD1|TRBJ2-2|-|TRBV27
TGTGCCAGCAGTAAGCCGGGACAGGGGGCCTTCGGGGAGCTGTTTTTT
CASSKPGQGAFGELFF
>-|TRBJ2-3|-|TRBV4-3
TGCGCCAGCAGCCCATACCGTACAAGCACAGATACGCAGTATTTT
CASSPYRTSTDTQYF
>-|TRBJ1-5|-|TRBV6-5
TGTGCCAGCAGTTACTCTAGGGGAAGCAATCAGCCCCAGCATTTT
CASSYSRGSNQPQHF
>TRBD1|TRBJ1-3|-|TRBV25-1
TGTGCCAGCAGCTCTCTGGACAGGCTCTCTGGAAACACCATATATTTT
CASSSLDRLSGNTIYF
>-|TRBJ1-1|-|TRBV30
TGTGCCTGGAGTGTAAGGCAGCGAAACACTGAAGCTTTCTTT
CAWSVRQRNTEAFF
>-|TRBJ2-2|-|TRBV19
TGTGCCAGTAGGGACGGACTACTTACCGGGGAGCTGTTTTTT
CASRDGLLTGELFF
>TRBD2|TRBJ2-1|-|TRBV11-2
TGTGCCAGCAGTTATAATTCCGGGACTAGCGGGGCCAATCTCGAGCAGTTCTTC
CASSYNSGTSGANLEQFF